These T cell receptor beta chains were read from a single sample in a study of T cell responses to AZD1222 COVID-19 vaccine. Measured with immunoSEQ multiplex PCR; TCRdb has only the in-frame clones, and not every one. The sample carries 100,000 to 120,000 clones, 88% recorded once. The sequences come from peripheral blood, collected on day 0 of AZD1222 vaccination. These receptors were obtained from an adult in good health. The CDR3 runs from the conserved cysteine through the conserved F or W. Fields, in order: clone size, V gene, J gene, D gene, CDR3 protein, CDR3 DNA. The D gene is left open where the match is weak. Rows may omit the clone size; those that give it use once, few, many or a size class.

NA,TRBV20-1,TRBJ1-6,NA,CSASVRVNSPLHF,TGCAGTGCTAGTGTCAGGGTTAATTCACCCCTCCACTTT
NA,TRBV19,TRBJ1-5,NA,CASSISQYSNQPQHF,TGTGCCAGTAGTATTTCGCAGTATAGCAATCAGCCCCAGCATTTT
NA,TRBV28,TRBJ2-7,NA,CASSSSGAASSYEQYF,TGTGCCAGCAGTAGTTCCGGGGCGGCGAGCTCCTACGAGCAGTACTTC
NA,TRBV5-5,TRBJ2-1,NA,CASSLVGSSYNEQFF,TGTGCCAGCAGCTTGGTAGGTAGCTCCTACAATGAGCAGTTCTTC
NA,TRBV2,TRBJ2-7,NA,CASRRAGTADLGQYF,TGTGCCAGCCGACGCGCGGGGACAGCTGACCTAGGGCAGTACTTC
NA,TRBV28,TRBJ2-3,NA,CASTAMGELTDTQYF,TGTGCCAGCACCGCGATGGGGGAGCTCACAGATACGCAGTATTTT
NA,TRBV27,TRBJ2-2,NA,CASSLAYTGELFF,TGTGCCAGCAGTTTAGCTTACACCGGGGAGCTGTTTTTT
NA,TRBV2,TRBJ2-5,NA,CASSALTGVRQETQYF,TGTGCCAGCAGCGCCTTAACGGGAGTGCGGCAAGAGACCCAGTACTTC
NA,TRBV25-1,TRBJ2-7,TRBD1,CASSEGQGFGEQYF,TGTGCCAGCAGTGAAGGACAGGGGTTCGGCGAGCAGTACTTC
NA,TRBV6-5,TRBJ1-4,NA,CASSYSTFNEKLFF,TGTGCCAGCAGTTACTCGACTTTTAATGAAAAACTGTTTTTT
NA,TRBV5-1,TRBJ1-5,NA,CASSIDSQPNQPQHF,TGCGCCAGCAGCATAGATAGCCAGCCCAATCAGCCCCAGCATTTT
few,TRBV11-2,TRBJ2-3,NA,CASSLEGHFTDTQYF,TGTGCCAGCAGCTTAGAGGGGCACTTCACAGATACGCAGTATTTT
once,TRBV7-2,TRBJ2-2,NA,CASSLRGGANTGELFF,TGTGCCAGCAGCTTACGCGGCGGTGCGAACACCGGGGAGCTGTTTTTT
NA,TRBV6-5,TRBJ2-1,TRBD2,CASSYTSGGRRNEQFF,TGTGCCAGCAGTTACACTAGCGGGGGAAGGCGGAATGAGCAGTTCTTC
NA,TRBV11-2,TRBJ2-1,NA,CASSSDRGGEQFF,TGTGCCAGCAGCTCAGATCGTGGCGGTGAGCAGTTCTTC
NA,TRBV20-1,TRBJ1-1,NA,CSVNMNTEAFF,TGCAGTGTGAATATGAACACTGAAGCTTTCTTT
NA,TRBV6-4,TRBJ1-4,NA,CASRDWRTNEKLFF,TGTGCCAGCAGGGACTGGAGAACTAATGAAAAACTGTTTTTT
NA,TRBV7-2,TRBJ1-4,TRBD1,CASSLWDRATNEKLFF,TGTGCCAGCAGCTTATGGGACAGGGCAACTAATGAAAAACTGTTTTTT
NA,TRBV13,TRBJ1-1,TRBD1,CASSSDREAMVGVAFF,TGTGCCAGCAGCTCCGACAGGGAGGCCATGGTGGGTGTAGCTTTCTTT
NA,TRBV4-2,TRBJ1-4,NA,CASSRDHATNEKLFF,TGTGCCAGCAGCCGAGATCATGCAACTAATGAAAAACTGTTTTTT
few,TRBV15,TRBJ2-1,NA,CATSRATGAYNEQFF,TGTGCCACCAGCAGAGCGACCGGAGCCTACAATGAGCAGTTCTTC
NA,TRBV7-9,TRBJ1-1,NA,CASSYEGFEAFF,TGTGCCAGCAGTTACGAAGGATTTGAAGCTTTCTTT
once,TRBV5-1,TRBJ2-1,NA,CASSLPQGESYNEQFF,TGCGCCAGCAGTCTACCACAGGGAGAATCCTACAATGAGCAGTTCTTC
NA,TRBV6-5,TRBJ1-1,NA,CASSPTVGLEAFF,TGTGCCAGCAGTCCGACGGTCGGACTTGAAGCTTTCTTT
NA,TRBV28,TRBJ2-7,TRBD2,CASSGGRDYEQYF,TGTGCCAGCAGTGGTGGGAGGGATTACGAGCAGTACTTC
once,TRBV29-1,TRBJ2-7,NA,CSVEVGQVYEQYF,TGCAGCGTTGAAGTTGGCCAGGTCTACGAGCAGTACTTC
NA,TRBV9,TRBJ2-1,TRBD1,CASSVRQGGRDEQFF,TGTGCCAGCAGCGTACGACAGGGGGGCAGAGATGAGCAGTTCTTC
NA,TRBV7-6,TRBJ2-7,TRBD2,CASSLTSGVTYEQYF,TGTGCCAGCAGCTTGACTAGCGGGGTTACCTACGAGCAGTACTTC